The entry below describes one T cell receptor (beta chain). As processed by the authors: Estimates of nucleated cell counts were drawn from the amplification of reference gene primers. TCRdb's table, derived via immunoSEQ multiplex PCR, lists solely in-frame clones and lacks some. That table is the source of V, J and clone size, and D and trimming were worked out from the DNA. In the table there are around 110,000 clones, around 80% of which are singletons. This sample is drawn from a study of blood T cell repertoires in COVID-19. Background on the study: Acute-phase and convalescent COVID-19 samples originated in the United States, Italy and Spain. PBMCs, B-cell-depleted T cells, or T cells were the source of the cDNA or gDNA that made up the material.

The sequencing sample was made of peripheral blood. The sequence was obtained from a man aged 65 to 85 with acute or convalescent COVID-19.

The CDR3 sequence is CASSLYRVGTDTQYF. In DNA, the CDR3 is TGTGCCAGCAGCTTATACAGGGTCGGGACAGATACGCAGTATTTT. The V call is TRBV5-4, the J call TRBJ2-3; TRBD1 might be the D (6 bases). This CDR3 has 15 residues. V lost 2 bases and J lost 3, with 13 bases in between. The germline gives CDR1 SGHNT, CDR2 YYREEE (reference sequence).